This TCR beta chain was captured in a study of identical twins. Study-level points and caveats: Out-of-frame alpha sequences common to twins exhibited an excess of low generation probability.

Trimming removed 7 bases at V and 2 bases at J, with 10 bases between. This CDR3 comprises 13 residues. Per the germline V gene, CDR1 is SNHLY and CDR2 is FYNNEI. Comments on this clonotype: Its antigen is undetermined.

TCRdb called the 5' RACE reads again in MiXCR, with one record for every CDR3 protein. The sample includes approximately 500,000 distinct CDR3 sequences, 20% to 25% of them seen just once. The sample was also linked to a second study, of T cells expressing NK-cell markers. This second study says: Restricting sorting to alpha-beta TCR T cells was achieved in several experiments by an anti-gamma-delta TCR antibody.

The sample consisted of CD4+ T cells sorted from blood. The clonotype was recovered from a woman younger than 30 in good health. This chain connects TRBV2 to TRBJ2-3; D may correspond to TRBD1 or TRBD2 (5 bases each). The CDR3 DNA follows: TGTGCCAGCAACGAGGGGAACACAGATACGCAGTATTTT. Encoded protein: CASNEGNTDTQYF.